The subject of this entry is one TCR beta chain. This CDR3 is 17 amino acids long. J gave up 2 bases and V 8 bases, and 10 bases lay outside the gene matches. Looked up from germline, CDR1 is ENHRY and CDR2 is SYGVKD. Ages ranged from about 18 to 89 years, with residence in 24 US areas. This entry belongs to a study of blood T cell repertoires in COVID-19. The overall study: The samples span acute and convalescent COVID-19 from the United States, Italy and Spain.

This table comes from immunoSEQ multiplex PCR, and its TCRdb copy is limited to in-frame clones, with some not included. In the table there are over 150,000 clones, around 73% of which are singletons. The chain is built from TRBV10-3 and TRBJ2-2; 11 nucleotides line up with TRBD2. This receptor was identified in a woman between 45 and 65 years old who had recovered from COVID-19. Sequencing was performed on PBMCs or T cells enriched from blood (not recorded which). CDR3 in DNA: TGTGCCATCGGAACTAGCGGGAGTTGGGATAACACCGGGGAGCTGTTTTTT. Protein: CAIGTSGSWDNTGELFF.